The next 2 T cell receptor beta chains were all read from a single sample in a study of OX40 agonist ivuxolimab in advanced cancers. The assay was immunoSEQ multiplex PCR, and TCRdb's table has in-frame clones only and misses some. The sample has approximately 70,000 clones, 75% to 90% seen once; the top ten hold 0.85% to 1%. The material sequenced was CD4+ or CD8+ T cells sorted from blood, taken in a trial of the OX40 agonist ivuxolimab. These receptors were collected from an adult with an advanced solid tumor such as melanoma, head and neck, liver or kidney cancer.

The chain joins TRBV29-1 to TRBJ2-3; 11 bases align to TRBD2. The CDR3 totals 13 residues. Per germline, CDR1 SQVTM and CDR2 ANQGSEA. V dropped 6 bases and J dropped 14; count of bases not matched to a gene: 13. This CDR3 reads CSVAGLADGIGYF. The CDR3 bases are TGCAGCGTCGCGGGACTAGCGGATGGGATAGGGTATTTT.

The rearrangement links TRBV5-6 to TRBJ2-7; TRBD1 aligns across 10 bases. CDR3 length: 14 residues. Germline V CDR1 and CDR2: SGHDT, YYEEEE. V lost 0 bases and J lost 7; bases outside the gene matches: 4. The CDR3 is CASSLGQGAWEQYF. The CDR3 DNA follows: TGTGCCAGCAGCTTGGGACAGGGGGCATGGGAGCAGTACTTC. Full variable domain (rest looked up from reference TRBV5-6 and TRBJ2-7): DAGVTQSPTHLIKTRGQQVTLRCSPKSGHDTVSWYQQALGQGPQFIFQYYEEEERQRGNFPDRFSGHQFPNYSSELNVNALLLGDSALYLCASSLGQGAWEQYFGPGTRLTVT.